This T cell receptor (beta chain) was obtained from a study of cytomegalovirus exposure and HLA in healthy donors. Study conclusions and caveats: Cytomegalovirus-associated TCR beta chains were listed, numbering roughly 150. Sequencing depth across donors, presence/absence analyses assumed, was roughly uniform. One later analysis reportedly identified an Asian-associated ancestry cluster that showed fewer N-insertions than the approximately 700-donor mean.

In the PCR, 60 Vbeta and 13 Jbeta primers were used. Profiling relied on immunoSEQ multiplex PCR, and the TCRdb table lists in-frame clones only, not all of them. This repertoire shows 130,000 or so clones, 8.5% to 10% found once; its top ten account for about 5.5%. With 4 bases clipped from V and 6 bases from J, the junction kept 5 bases outside the gene matches. This CDR3 spans 14 amino acids. Germline V gene data show CDR1 as LGHNA and CDR2 as YSLEER. Points on this clone: Its target is unknown.

The donors gave bone marrow, and they were healthy. Sequences were obtained from PBMCs. This sequence was found in a man in his forties or fifties in good health and CMV-seronegative. The chain recombines TRBV4-3 with TRBJ2-7; TRBD1 matches 11 bases. The CDR3 reads CASSPSGQGAEQYF. CDR3 coding DNA: TGCGCCAGCAGCCCATCCGGACAGGGGGCCGAGCAGTACTTC.